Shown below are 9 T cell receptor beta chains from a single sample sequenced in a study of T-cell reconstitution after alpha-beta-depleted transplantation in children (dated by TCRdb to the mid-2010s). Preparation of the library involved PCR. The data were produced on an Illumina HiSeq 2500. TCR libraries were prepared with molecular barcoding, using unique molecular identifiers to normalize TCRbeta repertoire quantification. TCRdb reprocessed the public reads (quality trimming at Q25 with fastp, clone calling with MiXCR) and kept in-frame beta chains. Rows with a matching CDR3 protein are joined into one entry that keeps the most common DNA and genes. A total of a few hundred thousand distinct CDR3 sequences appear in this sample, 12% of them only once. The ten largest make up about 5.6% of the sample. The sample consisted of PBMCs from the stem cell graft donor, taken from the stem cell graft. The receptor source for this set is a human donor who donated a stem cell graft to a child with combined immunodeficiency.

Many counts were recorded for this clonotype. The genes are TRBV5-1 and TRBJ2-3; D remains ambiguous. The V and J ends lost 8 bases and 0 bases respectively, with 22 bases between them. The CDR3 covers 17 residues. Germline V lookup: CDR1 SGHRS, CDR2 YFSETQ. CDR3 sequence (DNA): TGCGCCAGTTCCATCGAAGGGCCAAACTCTAGCACAGATACGCAGTATTTT. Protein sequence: CASSIEGPNSSTDTQYF.

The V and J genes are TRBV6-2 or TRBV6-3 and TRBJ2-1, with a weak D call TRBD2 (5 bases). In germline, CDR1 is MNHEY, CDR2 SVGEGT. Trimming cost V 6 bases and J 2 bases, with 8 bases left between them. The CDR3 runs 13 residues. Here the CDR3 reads CASRGEAYNEQFF. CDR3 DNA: TGTGCCAGCAGGGGAGAGGCCTACAATGAGCAGTTCTTC.

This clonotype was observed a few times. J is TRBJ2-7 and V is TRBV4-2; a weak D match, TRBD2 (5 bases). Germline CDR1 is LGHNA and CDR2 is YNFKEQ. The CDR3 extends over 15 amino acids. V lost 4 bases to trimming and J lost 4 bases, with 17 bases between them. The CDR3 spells CASSPSGNRGYEQYF. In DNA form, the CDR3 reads TGTGCCAGCAGCCCCTCCGGGAATCGAGGGTACGAGCAGTACTTC.

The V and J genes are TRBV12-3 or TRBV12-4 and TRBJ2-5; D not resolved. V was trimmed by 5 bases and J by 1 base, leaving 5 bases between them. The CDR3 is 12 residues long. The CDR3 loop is CASSAPQETQYF. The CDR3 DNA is TGTGCCAGCAGTGCACCCCAAGAGACCCAGTACTTC.

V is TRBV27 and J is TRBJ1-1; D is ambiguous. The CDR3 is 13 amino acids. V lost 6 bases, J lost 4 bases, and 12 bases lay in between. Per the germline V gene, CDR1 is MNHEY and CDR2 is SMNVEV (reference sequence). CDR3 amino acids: CASSVDILTEAFF. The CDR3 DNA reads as TGTGCCAGCAGCGTCGACATTCTCACTGAAGCTTTCTTT.

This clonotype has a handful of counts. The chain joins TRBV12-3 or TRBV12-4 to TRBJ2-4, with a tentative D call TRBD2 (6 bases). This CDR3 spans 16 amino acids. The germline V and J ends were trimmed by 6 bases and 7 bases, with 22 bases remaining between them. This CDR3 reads CASSHPGRPEGNIQYF. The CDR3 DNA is TGTGCCAGCAGCCACCCCGGACGTCCGGAGGGGAACATTCAGTACTTC.

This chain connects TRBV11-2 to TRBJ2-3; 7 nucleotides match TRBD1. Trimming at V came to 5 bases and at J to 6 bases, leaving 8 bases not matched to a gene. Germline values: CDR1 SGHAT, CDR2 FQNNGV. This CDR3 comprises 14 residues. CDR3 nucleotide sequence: TGTGCCAGCAGCCCAACGACAGGGTCCGATACGCAGTATTTT. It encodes CASSPTTGSDTQYF.

CDR3 sequence reads: CSALPLERGPAYEQYF. CDR3 DNA: TGCAGTGCCCTGCCCCTAGAGCGGGGGCCCGCCTACGAGCAGTACTTC. The chain joins TRBV20-1 to TRBJ2-7, with TRBD2 matching 8 bases. Germline V gene sequence: CDR1 DFQATT, CDR2 SNEGSKA (reference sequence). The CDR3 is 16 residues long. V shed 6 bases, J shed 2 bases, and the junction held 15 bases outside the gene matches.

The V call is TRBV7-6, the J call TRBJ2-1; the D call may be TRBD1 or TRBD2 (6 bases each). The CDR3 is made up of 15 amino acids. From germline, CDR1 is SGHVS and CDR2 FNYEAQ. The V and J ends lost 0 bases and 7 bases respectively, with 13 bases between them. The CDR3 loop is CASSLAGGSPNEQFF. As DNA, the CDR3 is TGTGCCAGCAGCTTAGCGGGGGGCTCCCCAAATGAGCAGTTCTTC.